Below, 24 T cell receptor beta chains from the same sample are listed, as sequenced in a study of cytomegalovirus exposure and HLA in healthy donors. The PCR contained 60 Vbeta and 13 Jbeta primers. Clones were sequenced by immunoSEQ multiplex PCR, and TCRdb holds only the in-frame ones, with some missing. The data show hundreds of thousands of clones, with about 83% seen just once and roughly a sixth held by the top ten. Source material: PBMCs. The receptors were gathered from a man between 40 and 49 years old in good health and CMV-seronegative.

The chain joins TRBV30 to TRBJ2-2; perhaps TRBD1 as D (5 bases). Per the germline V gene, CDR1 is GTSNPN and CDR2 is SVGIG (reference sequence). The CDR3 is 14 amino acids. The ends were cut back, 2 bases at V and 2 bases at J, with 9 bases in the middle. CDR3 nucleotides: TGTGCCTGGAGTTGGGGCAGCAACACCGGGGAGCTGTTTTTT. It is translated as CAWSWGSNTGELFF.

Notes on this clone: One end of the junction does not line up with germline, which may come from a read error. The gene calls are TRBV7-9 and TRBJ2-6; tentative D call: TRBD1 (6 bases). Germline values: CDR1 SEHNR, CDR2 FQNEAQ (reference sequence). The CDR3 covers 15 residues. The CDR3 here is CSSSSQGTGANVLTF. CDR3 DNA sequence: TGTTCCAGCAGCTCACAGGGCACCGGGGCCAACGTCCTGACTTTC.

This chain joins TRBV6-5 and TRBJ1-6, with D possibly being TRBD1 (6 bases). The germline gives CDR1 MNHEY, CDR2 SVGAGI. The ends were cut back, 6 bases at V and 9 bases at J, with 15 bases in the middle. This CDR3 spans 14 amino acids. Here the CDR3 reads CASRGAEEPSPLHF. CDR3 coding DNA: TGTGCCAGCAGGGGGGCAGAGGAACCTTCACCCCTCCACTTT.

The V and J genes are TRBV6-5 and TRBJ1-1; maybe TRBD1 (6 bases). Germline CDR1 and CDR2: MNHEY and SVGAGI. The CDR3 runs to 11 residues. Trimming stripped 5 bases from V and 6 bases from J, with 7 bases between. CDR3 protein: CASSQGPEAFF. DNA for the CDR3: TGTGCCAGCAGTCAGGGGCCTGAAGCTTTCTTT.

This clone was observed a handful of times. The CDR3 region has the DNA TGCGCCAGCAGCTTCCGTGGGGGGTCCGGTGAAGCTTTCTTT. The encoded protein is CASSFRGGSGEAFF. This chain uses TRBV5-1 with TRBJ1-1; maybe TRBD1 (5 bases). The germline gives CDR1 SGHRS, CDR2 YFSETQ. Trimming cost V 2 bases and J 7 bases, with 15 bases left between them. There are 14 residues in the CDR3.

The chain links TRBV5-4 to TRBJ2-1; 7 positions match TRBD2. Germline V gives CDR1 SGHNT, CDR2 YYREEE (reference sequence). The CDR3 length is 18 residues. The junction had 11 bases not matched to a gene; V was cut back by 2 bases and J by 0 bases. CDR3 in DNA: TGTGCCAGCAGCTTAGGACTAGACTCGTTGAGCTCCTACAATGAGCAGTTCTTC. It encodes CASSLGLDSLSSYNEQFF.

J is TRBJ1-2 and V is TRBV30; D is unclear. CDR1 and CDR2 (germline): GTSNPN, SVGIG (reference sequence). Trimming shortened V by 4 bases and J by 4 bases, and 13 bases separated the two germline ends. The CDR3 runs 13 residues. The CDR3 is CAWTGNSRYGYTF. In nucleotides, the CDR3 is TGTGCCTGGACGGGAAATAGCCGCTATGGCTACACCTTC. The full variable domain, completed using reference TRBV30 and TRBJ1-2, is SQTIHQWPATLVQPVGSPLSLECTVEGTSNPNLYWYRQAAGRGLQLLFYSVGIGQISSEVPQNLSASRPQDRQFILSSKKLLLSDSGFYLCAWTGNSRYGYTFGSGTRLTVV.

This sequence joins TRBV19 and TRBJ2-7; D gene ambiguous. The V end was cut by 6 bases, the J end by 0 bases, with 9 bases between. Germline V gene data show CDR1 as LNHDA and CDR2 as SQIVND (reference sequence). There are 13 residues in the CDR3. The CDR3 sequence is CASRDWSSYEQYF. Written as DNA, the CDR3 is TGTGCCAGTAGAGACTGGAGCTCCTACGAGCAGTACTTC.

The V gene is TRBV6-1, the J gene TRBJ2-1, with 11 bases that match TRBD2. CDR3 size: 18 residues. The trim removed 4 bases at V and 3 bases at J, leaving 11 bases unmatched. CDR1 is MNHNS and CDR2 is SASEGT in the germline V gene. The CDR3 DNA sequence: TGTGCCAGCAGTGGACCACCCGGGACTAGCGGACGCTACAATGAGCAGTTCTTC. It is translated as CASSGPPGTSGRYNEQFF.

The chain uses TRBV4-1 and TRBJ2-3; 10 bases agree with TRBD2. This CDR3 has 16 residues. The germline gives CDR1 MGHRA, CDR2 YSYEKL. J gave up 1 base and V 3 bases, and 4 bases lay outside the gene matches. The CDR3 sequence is CASSQSGTSGTDTQYF. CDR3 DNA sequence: TGCGCCAGCAGCCAGTCCGGGACTAGCGGCACAGATACGCAGTATTTT.

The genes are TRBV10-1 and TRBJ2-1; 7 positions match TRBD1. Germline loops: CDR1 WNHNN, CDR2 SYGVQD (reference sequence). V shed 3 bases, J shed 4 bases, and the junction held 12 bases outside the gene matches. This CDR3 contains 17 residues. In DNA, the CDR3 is TGCGCCAGCAGTGAACTCGGGACAGAACGGCCTTACAATGAGCAGTTCTTC. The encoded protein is CASSELGTERPYNEQFF.

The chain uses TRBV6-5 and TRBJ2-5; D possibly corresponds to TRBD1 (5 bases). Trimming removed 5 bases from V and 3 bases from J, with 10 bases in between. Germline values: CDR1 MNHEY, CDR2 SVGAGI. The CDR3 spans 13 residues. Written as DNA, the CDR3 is TGTGCCAGCAGTAGGGGCATCGAAGAGACCCAGTACTTC. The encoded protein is CASSRGIEETQYF.

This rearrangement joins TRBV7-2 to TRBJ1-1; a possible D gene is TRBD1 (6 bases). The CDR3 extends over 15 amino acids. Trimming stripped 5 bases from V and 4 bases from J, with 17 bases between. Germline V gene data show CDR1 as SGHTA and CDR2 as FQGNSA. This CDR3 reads CASSLIQGMGTEAFF. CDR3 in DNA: TGTGCCAGCAGCCTTATACAGGGTATGGGCACTGAAGCTTTCTTT.

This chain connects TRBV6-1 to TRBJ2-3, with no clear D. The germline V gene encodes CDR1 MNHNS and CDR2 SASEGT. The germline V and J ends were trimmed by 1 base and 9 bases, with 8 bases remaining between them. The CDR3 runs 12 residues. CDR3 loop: CASSEDGLTQYF. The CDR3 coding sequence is TGTGCCAGCAGTGAAGACGGGTTAACGCAGTATTTT.

CDR3 bases: TGTGCCAGCAGCCTATTACCCCGACTAGCGGGGGCAGATACGCAGTATTTT. Its translation is CASSLLPRLAGADTQYF. The chain recombines TRBV7-2 with TRBJ2-3; 12 bases map to TRBD2. This CDR3 contains 17 residues. CDR1 and CDR2 (germline): SGHTA, FQGNSA. V shed 5 bases and J 4 bases; nucleotides not matched to a gene: 10.

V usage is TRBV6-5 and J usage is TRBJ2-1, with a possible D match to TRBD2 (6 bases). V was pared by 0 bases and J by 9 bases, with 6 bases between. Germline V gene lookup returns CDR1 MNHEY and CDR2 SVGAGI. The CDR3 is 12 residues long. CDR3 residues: CASSYSGGEQFF. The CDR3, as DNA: TGTGCCAGCAGTTACTCCGGGGGTGAGCAGTTCTTC.

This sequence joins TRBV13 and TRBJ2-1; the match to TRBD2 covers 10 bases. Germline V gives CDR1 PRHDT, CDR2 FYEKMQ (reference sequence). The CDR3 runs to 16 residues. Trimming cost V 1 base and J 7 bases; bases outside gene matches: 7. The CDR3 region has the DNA TGTGCCAGCAGCTTAGCCCCCAGCGGGGGGGATAATGAGCAGTTCTTC. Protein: CASSLAPSGGDNEQFF.

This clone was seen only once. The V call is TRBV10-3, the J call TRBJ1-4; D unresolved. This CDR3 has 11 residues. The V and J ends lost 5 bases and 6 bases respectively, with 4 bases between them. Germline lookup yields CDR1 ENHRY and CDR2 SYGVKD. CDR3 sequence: CAISLDEKLFF. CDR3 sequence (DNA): TGTGCCATCAGTTTAGATGAAAAACTGTTTTTT.

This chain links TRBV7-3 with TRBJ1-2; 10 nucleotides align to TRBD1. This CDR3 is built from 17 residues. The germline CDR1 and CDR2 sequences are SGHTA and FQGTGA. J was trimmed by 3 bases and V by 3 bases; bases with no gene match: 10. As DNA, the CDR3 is TGTGCCAGCAGCTTCCGGGACAGGGGAGTACGCCACTATGGCTACACCTTC. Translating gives CASSFRDRGVRHYGYTF.

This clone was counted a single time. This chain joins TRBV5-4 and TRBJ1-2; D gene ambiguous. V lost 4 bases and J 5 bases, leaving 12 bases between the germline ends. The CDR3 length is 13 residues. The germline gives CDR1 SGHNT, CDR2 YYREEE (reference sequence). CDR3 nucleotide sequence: TGTGCCAGCAGCCTCCCAGGTAGTTATGGCTACACCTTC. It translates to CASSLPGSYGYTF.

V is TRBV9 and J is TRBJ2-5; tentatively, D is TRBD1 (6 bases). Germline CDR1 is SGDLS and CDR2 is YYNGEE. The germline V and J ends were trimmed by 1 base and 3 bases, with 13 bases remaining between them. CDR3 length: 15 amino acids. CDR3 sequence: CASSVFQGWEETQYF. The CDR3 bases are TGTGCCAGCAGCGTATTTCAGGGGTGGGAAGAGACCCAGTACTTC.

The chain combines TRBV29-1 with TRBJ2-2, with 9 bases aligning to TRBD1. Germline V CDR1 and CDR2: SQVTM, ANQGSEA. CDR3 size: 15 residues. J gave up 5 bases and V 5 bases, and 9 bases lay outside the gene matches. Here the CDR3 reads CSVREQGAGTGELFF. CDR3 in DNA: TGCAGCGTTAGGGAACAGGGGGCGGGTACCGGGGAGCTGTTTTTT.

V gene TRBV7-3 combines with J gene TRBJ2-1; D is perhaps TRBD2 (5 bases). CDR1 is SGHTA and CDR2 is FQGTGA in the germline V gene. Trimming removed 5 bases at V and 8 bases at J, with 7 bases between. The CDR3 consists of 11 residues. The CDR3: CASSPGDEQFF. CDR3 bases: TGTGCCAGCAGCCCCGGGGATGAGCAGTTCTTC.

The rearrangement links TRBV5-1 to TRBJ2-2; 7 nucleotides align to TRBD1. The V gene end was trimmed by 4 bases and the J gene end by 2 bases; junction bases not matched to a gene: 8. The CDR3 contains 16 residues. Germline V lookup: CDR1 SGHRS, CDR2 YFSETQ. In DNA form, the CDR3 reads TGCGCCAGCAGCCAGCTCCGGGACAGCAACACCGGGGAGCTGTTTTTT. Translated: CASSQLRDSNTGELFF.